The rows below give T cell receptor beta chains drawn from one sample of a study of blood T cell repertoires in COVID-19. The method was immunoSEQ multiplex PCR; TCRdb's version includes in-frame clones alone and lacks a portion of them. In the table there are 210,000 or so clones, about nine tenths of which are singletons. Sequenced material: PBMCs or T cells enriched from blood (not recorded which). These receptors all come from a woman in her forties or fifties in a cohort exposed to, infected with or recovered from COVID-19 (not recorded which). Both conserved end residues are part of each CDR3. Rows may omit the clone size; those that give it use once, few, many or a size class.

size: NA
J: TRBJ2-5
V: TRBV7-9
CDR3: CASHRAGMETQYF

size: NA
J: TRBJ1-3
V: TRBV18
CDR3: CASSPLGGQGFPNTIYF

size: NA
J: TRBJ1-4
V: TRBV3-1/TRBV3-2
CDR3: CASSPGRNEKLFF

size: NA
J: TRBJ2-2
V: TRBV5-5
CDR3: CASSYWTTNTGELFF

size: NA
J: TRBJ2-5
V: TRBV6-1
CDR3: CASSERPQQGETQYF

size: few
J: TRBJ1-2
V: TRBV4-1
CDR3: CASSPHQDRGLEGYTF

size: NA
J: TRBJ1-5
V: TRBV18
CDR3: CASSLTGSRGGNQPQHF

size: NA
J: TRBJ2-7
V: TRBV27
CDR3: CASSWTGGPYEQYF

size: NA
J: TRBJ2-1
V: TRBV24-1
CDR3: CATSDISPRNEQFF

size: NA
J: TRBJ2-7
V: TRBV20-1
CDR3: CSAMEGHQYF

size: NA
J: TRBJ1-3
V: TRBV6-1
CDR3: CASSEGTGLRGNTIYF

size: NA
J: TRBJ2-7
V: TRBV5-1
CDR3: CASSRTSAYEQYF

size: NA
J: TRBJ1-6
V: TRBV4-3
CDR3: CASSQVQGVISPLHF

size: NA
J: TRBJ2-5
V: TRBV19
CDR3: CASSLRDRGLGTQYF

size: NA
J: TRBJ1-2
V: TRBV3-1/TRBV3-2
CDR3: CASSHRIATDGYTF

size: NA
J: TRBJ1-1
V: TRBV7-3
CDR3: CASSLQAGTGAEAFF

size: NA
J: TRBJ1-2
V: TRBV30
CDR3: CAWSTETGMRYTF

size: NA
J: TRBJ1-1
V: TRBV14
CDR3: CASSQKVVSVGVRDRGRVDTEAFF

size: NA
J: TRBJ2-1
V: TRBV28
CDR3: CASSLTLSGRHRNEQFF

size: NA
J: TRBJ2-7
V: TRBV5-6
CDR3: CASSLQPGGGGEQYF